The following is a T cell receptor beta chain sequence with its context. Its matching antigen is unknown. The study sampled blood at baseline, cycle 4 day 1, and cycle 7 day 1. Per germline, CDR1 SGHVS and CDR2 FNYEAQ. V lost 1 base and J lost 4, with 11 bases in between. CDR3 length: 15 amino acids. The entry originates in a study of OX40 agonist ivuxolimab in advanced cancers. Study at large: Patients were infused with ivuxolimab every 2 weeks at 0.01 to 10 mg/kg.

Points from the study as a whole: Some of the lowest clonal expansion was seen in partial responders at 0.1-3.0 mg/kg. The expanded peripheral T cells' antigen specificity was not determined.

Clones were read by immunoSEQ multiplex PCR, and TCRdb kept only the in-frame ones, dropping some. The sample contains approximately 12,000 clones, about 84% of which appear only once. The sequence derives from an adult with an advanced solid tumor such as melanoma, head and neck, liver or kidney cancer. The chain is built from TRBV7-6 and TRBJ2-1; a possible D gene is TRBD2 (5 bases). The sequencing used CD4+ or CD8+ T cells sorted from blood, collected in a trial of the OX40 agonist ivuxolimab. The DNA for the CDR3 is TGTGCCAGCAGCTTAGAGGTAGCGACGTACAATGAGCAGTTCTTC. Protein sequence: CASSLEVATYNEQFF.